Listed here are 25 T cell receptor beta chains from one sample, sequenced in a study of blood T cell repertoires in COVID-19. Assay used: immunoSEQ multiplex PCR; TCRdb lists only in-frame clones, some missing. The sample consists of more than 110,000 clones, about 80% of them appearing once. The sequencing input was PBMCs or T cells enriched from blood (not recorded which). The receptors stem from a woman between 50 and 59 years old who had recovered from COVID-19.

This clone was seen more than once but under ten times. The chain recombines TRBV6-1 with TRBJ2-3; weak D call: TRBD2 (6 bases). Germline CDR1 reads MNHNS; CDR2 reads SASEGT. The CDR3 extends over 14 amino acids. Trimming took 2 bases from V and 2 from J, leaving 8 bases between them. CDR3 residues: CASSEWGDTDTQYF. The CDR3 DNA reads TGTGCCAGCAGTGAATGGGGGGACACAGATACGCAGTATTTT.

The chain couples TRBV28 to TRBJ2-7, with D perhaps TRBD1 (6 bases). The CDR3 extends over 12 amino acids. The V gene lost 5 bases and the J gene lost 4 bases, with 9 bases spanning the gap. Germline CDR1 is MDHEN and CDR2 is SYDVKM. CDR3: CASSPDSYEQYF. As DNA, the CDR3 is TGTGCCAGCAGTCCGGACAGTTACGAGCAGTACTTC.

This clone appeared many times. The genes are TRBV3-1 (or the pseudogene TRBV3-2) and TRBJ2-2, with D perhaps matching TRBD2 (7 bases). Per germline, CDR1 LGHDT and CDR2 YNNKEL (reference sequence). The ends were cut back, 0 bases at V and 1 base at J, with 12 bases in the middle. The CDR3 contains 17 residues. Written as DNA, the CDR3 is TGTGCCAGCAGCCAAGATCGGGGGGACATGAACACCGGGGAGCTGTTTTTT. It codes for CASSQDRGDMNTGELFF.

The chain uses TRBV19 and TRBJ2-1; 8 positions agree with TRBD2. Trimming at V came to 8 bases and at J to 14 bases, leaving 11 bases not matched to a gene. Germline V gene lookup returns CDR1 LNHDA and CDR2 SQIVND (reference sequence). This CDR3 has 12 residues. The CDR3 bases are TGTGCCAGTGGCTCGTCGGCGGGGGGTGAGTTCTTC. Its protein product is CASGSSAGGEFF. The entire variable domain, with the rest obtained from reference TRBV19 and TRBJ2-1, is as follows: DGGITQSPKYLFRKEGQNVTLSCEQNLNHDAMYWYRQDPGQGLRLIYYSQIVNDFQKGDIAEGYSVSREKKESFPLTVTSAQKNPTAFYLCASGSSAGGEFFGPGTRLTVL.

This clone was observed a handful of times. This sequence joins TRBV9 and TRBJ1-3; 7 bases map to TRBD1. V lost 4 bases to trimming and J lost 4 bases; unmatched junction nucleotides: 2. In germline, CDR1 is SGDLS, CDR2 YYNGEE. The length of the CDR3 is 13 residues. CDR3 region: CASSTGQGNTIYF. The CDR3 DNA reads TGTGCCAGCAGCACGGGACAGGGAAACACCATATATTTT.

This clone was detected once. The J gene is TRBJ2-1, the V gene TRBV29-1, with D tentatively TRBD2 (5 bases). This CDR3 is built from 13 residues. Germline lookup yields CDR1 SQVTM and CDR2 ANQGSEA. V lost 4 bases and J 5 bases, leaving 12 bases between the germline ends. The CDR3 bases are TGCAGCGTTGGGGTAGCGCAAGACAATGAGCAGTTCTTC. Translating it yields CSVGVAQDNEQFF.

The rearrangement uses TRBV19 and TRBJ1-5; maybe TRBD1 (5 bases). The germline V and J ends were trimmed by 5 bases and 1 base, with 15 bases remaining between them. Germline V lookup: CDR1 LNHDA, CDR2 SQIVND (reference sequence). There are 16 residues in the CDR3. Written as DNA, the CDR3 is TGTGCCAGTAGTCTCAAAGGGGTGGGGAGCAATCAGCCCCAGCATTTT. Protein product: CASSLKGVGSNQPQHF.

This sequence joins TRBV29-1 and TRBJ2-1, with TRBD1 as a possible D gene (7 bases). The germline gives CDR1 SQVTM, CDR2 ANQGSEA. V dropped 2 bases and J dropped 9 bases, with 11 bases sitting between them. This CDR3 region has 12 residues. CDR3 sequence (DNA): TGCAGCGTTGAATCAGGGGGAGGTGAGCAGTTCTTC. This translates into CSVESGGGEQFF.

The J gene is TRBJ2-1, the V gene TRBV7-3; D gene unclear. V was cut by 1 base and J by 5 bases, with 9 bases left in between. From germline, CDR1 is SGHTA and CDR2 FQGTGA. The CDR3 sequence is 14 residues long. CDR3 DNA sequence: TGTGCCAGCAGCTTAATTAGTTCTAACAATGAGCAGTTCTTC. Translated: CASSLISSNNEQFF.

The genes are TRBV15 and TRBJ1-2; TRBD1 might be the D (5 bases). Germline CDR1 and CDR2: LNHNV and YYDKDF (reference sequence). V lost 6 bases to trimming and J lost 1 base, with 21 bases between them. This CDR3 has 17 residues. This CDR3 is CATRASGRQPLNYGYTF. DNA of the CDR3: TGTGCCACCAGGGCCTCCGGTCGACAGCCGCTTAACTATGGCTACACCTTC.

The genes are TRBV29-1 and TRBJ2-3; D is unclear. Trimming removed 3 bases at V and 0 bases at J, with 4 bases between. CDR3 length: 12 residues. CDR1 is SQVTM and CDR2 is ANQGSEA in the germline V gene. CDR3 loop: CSVEASTDTQYF. The DNA of the CDR3 is TGCAGCGTTGAGGCTAGCACAGATACGCAGTATTTT.

The rearrangement uses TRBV11-2 and TRBJ1-2; D is unresolved. The V gene lost 3 bases and the J gene lost 4 bases, with 3 bases spanning the gap. The CDR3 sequence is 11 residues long. Germline CDR1 reads SGHAT; CDR2 reads FQNNGV. CDR3 residues: CASSFRYGYTF. The CDR3 DNA reads as TGTGCCAGCAGCTTCCGCTATGGCTACACCTTC.

V and J are TRBV27 and TRBJ1-2; TRBD1 agrees at 10 bases. CDR1 is MNHEY, CDR2 SMNVEV, per germline (reference sequence). Trimming at V came to 6 bases and at J to 2 bases, leaving 9 bases not matched to a gene. The CDR3 has 16 residues. CDR3 bases: TGTGCCAGCAGATATAACTCGGGACAGGGGAACTATGGCTACACCTTC. This sequence encodes CASRYNSGQGNYGYTF.

J is TRBJ1-2 and V is TRBV9, with TRBD1 matching 7 bases. With V trimmed by 3 bases and J by 5 bases, 13 bases remained unmatched. Germline V gives CDR1 SGDLS, CDR2 YYNGEE. The CDR3 covers 16 residues. The CDR3 nucleotides read TGTGCCAGCAGCGCCTCACCCGGGACAGCGACGTATGGCTACACCTTC. Translation gives CASSASPGTATYGYTF.

This chain joins TRBV29-1 and TRBJ2-7; D might be TRBD1 (5 bases). The CDR3 consists of 13 residues. Between the trimmed V and J ends, which lost 6 bases and 5 bases, there was a span of 17 bases. Germline V CDR1 and CDR2: SQVTM, ANQGSEA. The CDR3 sequence is CSVAVRQFDEQYF. CDR3 DNA: TGCAGCGTCGCAGTTAGACAGTTTGACGAGCAGTACTTC.

This clone is a singleton in its sample. V gene TRBV7-9 combines with J gene TRBJ2-1; 11 nucleotides align to TRBD2. Germline V gene data show CDR1 as SEHNR and CDR2 as FQNEAQ (reference sequence). The CDR3 is 15 amino acids. The trim removed 4 bases at V and 8 bases at J, leaving 7 bases unmatched. The CDR3 nucleotides read TGTGCCAGCAGCTACACTAGCGGGAGTCGGGATGAGCAGTTCTTC. Translation gives CASSYTSGSRDEQFF.

This rearrangement joins TRBV7-2 to TRBJ2-1, with D possibly TRBD2 on 6 matching bases. The V end lost 3 bases, the J end lost 7 bases, and 19 bases lay between the germline ends. The V gene's germline CDR1 is SGHTA and CDR2 FQGNSA. The CDR3 runs 16 residues. The CDR3 DNA follows: TGTGCCAGCAGCTTTCCGACTAGGAATCCCCTTAATGAGCAGTTCTTC. Its protein product is CASSFPTRNPLNEQFF.

The J gene is TRBJ2-2, the V gene TRBV27; 13 bases are a match to TRBD2. CDR3 size: 17 residues. CDR1 is MNHEY and CDR2 is SMNVEV in the germline V gene (reference sequence). With 5 bases clipped from V and 7 bases from J, the junction kept 10 bases outside the gene matches. CDR3 sequence (DNA): TGTGCCAGCAGTCCCCGACTAGCGGGAGGTGTGGGCGGGGAGCTGTTTTTT. Residues: CASSPRLAGGVGGELFF.

The chain couples TRBV28 to TRBJ1-3, with 7 bases matching TRBD1. Losses at the gene ends were 4 bases for V and 4 bases for J; bases not matched to a gene: 7. CDR1 MDHEN and CDR2 SYDVKM come from the germline V gene. The CDR3 is 15 residues long. Here the CDR3 DNA reads TGTGCCAGCAGTTGGGCCAGGGGGTACGGAAACACCATATATTTT. This gives the protein CASSWARGYGNTIYF.

The J gene is TRBJ1-6, the V gene TRBV6-4; 7 nucleotides line up with TRBD1. V lost 2 bases and J lost 7; bases outside the gene matches: 2. CDR1 MRHNA and CDR2 SNTAGT come from the germline V gene. There are 14 residues in the CDR3. The CDR3 bases are TGTGCCAGCAGTGACCAGGGGGGCAATTCACCCCTCCACTTT. Translated, it gives CASSDQGGNSPLHF.

The chain carries TRBV10-3 and TRBJ2-7; 9 nucleotides match TRBD1. Germline trimming cut 6 bases from V and 4 bases from J; bases unmatched to any gene: 7. This CDR3 comprises 14 residues. The germline CDR1 and CDR2 sequences are ENHRY and SYGVKD. The CDR3 reads CAISAGTGQYEQYF. The DNA for the CDR3 is TGTGCCATCAGCGCCGGGACAGGGCAGTACGAGCAGTACTTC.

The rearrangement links TRBV29-1 to TRBJ1-1; a weak D match, TRBD1 (6 bases). Looked up from germline, CDR1 is SQVTM and CDR2 is ANQGSEA. The V end lost 8 bases, the J end lost 8 bases, and 15 bases lay between the germline ends. The CDR3 has 11 residues. CDR3 nucleotides: TGCAGCTGTACGGAGGACAGAGAAGCTTTCTTT. Encoded protein: CSCTEDREAFF.

This clone was seen once. V is TRBV21-1 and J is TRBJ1-1; the DNA was not used to check the table's D call, TRBD1. TRBV21-1 is classified as a pseudogene. There are 14 residues in the CDR3. The CDR3 DNA sequence: TGTGCCAGCAGCAAAATCTGGACAGCGACTGAAGCTTTCTTT. Its translation is CASSKIWTATEAFF.

This chain connects TRBV11-3 to TRBJ2-3, with 8 nucleotides matching TRBD2. Germline CDR1 SGHNT, CDR2 YENEEA. The V segment lost 0 bases and the J segment 3 bases; nucleotides outside the gene matches: 2. The CDR3 covers 15 residues. The CDR3 sequence is CASSLDTSGTDTQYF. Written as DNA, the CDR3 is TGTGCCAGCAGCTTAGACACTAGCGGAACAGATACGCAGTATTTT.

CDR3 protein: CASSPPGTNNEQFF. For the CDR3, the DNA is TGTGCCAGCAGCCCGCCTGGGACAAACAATGAGCAGTTCTTC. The J gene is TRBJ2-1, the V gene TRBV9, with a possible D match to TRBD1 (6 bases). Germline V gene lookup returns CDR1 SGDLS and CDR2 YYNGEE. The CDR3 is 14 residues long. The V end lost 4 bases, the J end lost 5 bases, and 13 bases lay between the germline ends.